Sequencing of this T cell receptor beta chain was carried out in a study of T cells after yellow fever vaccination. Making TCR cDNA involved 5'RACE template switching, which added UMIs and a universal primer site. Via MiXCR, TCRdb re-called the 5' RACE reads, giving one row per CDR3 protein. The repertoire consists of nearly 300,000 distinct CDR3 sequences, with 7.5% to 9% occurring once and the leading ten covering about 3%. Concerning this clonotype itself: Its antigen is undetermined. The junction departs from the called germline gene at one end, perhaps through a read error.

General study points: Reappearance after the booster was observed for most primary-vaccination clones (roughly 97% CD4, over 70% CD8). Overall, a small share of clonotypes was seen in both CD4 and CD8 compartments. The secondary response showed a weaker magnitude and a faster peak, day 5 versus 15.

The sample consisted of CD4+ T cells sorted from PBMCs, taken 5 days after the yellow fever booster vaccination. This sequence originates from a man between 18 and 35 years old who received the YFV17D yellow fever vaccine.

DNA of the CDR3: TGCGCCAGCAGCTTGGGTTTTGAGGGGTCGACTGTAGCTTTCTTT. As protein: CASSLGFEGSTVAFF. The chain carries TRBV5-1 and TRBJ1-1; D perhaps matches TRBD1 (5 bases). This CDR3 region has 15 residues. From germline, CDR1 is SGHRS and CDR2 YFSETQ. Combining the CDR3 with reference TRBV5-1 and TRBJ1-1 gives the whole variable domain KAGVTQTPRYLIKTRGQQVTLSCSPISGHRSVSWYQQTPGQGLQFLFEYFSETQRNKGNFPGRFSGRQFSNSRSEMNVSTLELGDSALYLCASSLGFEGSTVAFFGQGTRLTVV.